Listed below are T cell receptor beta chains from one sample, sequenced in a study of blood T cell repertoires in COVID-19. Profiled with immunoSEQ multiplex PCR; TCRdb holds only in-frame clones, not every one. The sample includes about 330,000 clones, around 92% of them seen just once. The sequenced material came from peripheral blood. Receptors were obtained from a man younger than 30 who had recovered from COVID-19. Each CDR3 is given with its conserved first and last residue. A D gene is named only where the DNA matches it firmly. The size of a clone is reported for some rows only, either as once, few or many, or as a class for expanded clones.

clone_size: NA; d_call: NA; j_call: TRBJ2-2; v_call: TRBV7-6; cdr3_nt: TGTGCCAGCAGCCATAACACCGGGGAGCTGTTTTTT; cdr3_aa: CASSHNTGELFF
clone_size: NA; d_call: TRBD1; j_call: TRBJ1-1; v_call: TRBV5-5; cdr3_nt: TGTGCCAGCAGCCCCTACCCCGGGACAGGGAACACTGAAGCTTTCTTT; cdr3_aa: CASSPYPGTGNTEAFF
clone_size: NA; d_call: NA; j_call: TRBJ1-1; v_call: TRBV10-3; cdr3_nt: TGTGCCATCAGTATCACAGGGACGAACACTGAAGCTTTCTTT; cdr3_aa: CAISITGTNTEAFF
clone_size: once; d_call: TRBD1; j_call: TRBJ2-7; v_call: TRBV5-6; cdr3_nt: TGTGCCAGCAGCTTTCCCGGGACAGGGAGCTACGAGCAGTACTTC; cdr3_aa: CASSFPGTGSYEQYF
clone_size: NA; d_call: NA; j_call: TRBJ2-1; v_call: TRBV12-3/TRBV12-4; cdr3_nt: TGTGCCAGCAGTTTTAATTTCAATGAGCAGTTCTTC; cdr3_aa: CASSFNFNEQFF
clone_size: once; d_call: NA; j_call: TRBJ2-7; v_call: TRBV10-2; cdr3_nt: TGCGCCAGCAGTGAGGGGAGCTACGAGCAGTACTTC; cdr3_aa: CASSEGSYEQYF
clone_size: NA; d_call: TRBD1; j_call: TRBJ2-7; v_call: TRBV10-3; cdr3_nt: TGTGCCATCAGTGAGGAGAGGACAGGAAGGTTGGACGAGCAGTACTTC; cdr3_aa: CAISEERTGRLDEQYF
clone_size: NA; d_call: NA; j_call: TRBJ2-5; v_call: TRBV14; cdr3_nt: TGTGCCAGCAGCCAAGACTGGTCTGCGGGGACCCAGTACTTC; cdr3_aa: CASSQDWSAGTQYF
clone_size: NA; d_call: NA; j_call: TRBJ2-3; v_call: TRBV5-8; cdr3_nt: TGTGCCAGCAGCTTTGGGGGGACAGCCATCACAGATACGCAGTATTTT; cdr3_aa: CASSFGGTAITDTQYF
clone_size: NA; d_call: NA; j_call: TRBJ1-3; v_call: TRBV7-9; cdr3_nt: TGTGCCAGCAGCTTCGCCAGGCCCGACTCTGGAAACACCATATATTTT; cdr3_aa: CASSFARPDSGNTIYF
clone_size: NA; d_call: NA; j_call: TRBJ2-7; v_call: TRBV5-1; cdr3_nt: TGCGCCAGCAGCCCACCCGATAAGGGGCGTTACGAGCAGTACTTC; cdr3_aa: CASSPPDKGRYEQYF
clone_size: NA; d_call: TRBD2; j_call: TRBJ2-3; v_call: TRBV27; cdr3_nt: TGTGCCAGCAGTTATGAACTAGCGGCCACAGATACGCAGTATTTT; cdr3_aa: CASSYELAATDTQYF
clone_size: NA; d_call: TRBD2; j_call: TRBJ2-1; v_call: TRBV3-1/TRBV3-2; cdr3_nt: TGTGCCAGCAGCCCACTAGGCGGGAGGGCCATTGATGAGCAGTTCTTC; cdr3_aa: CASSPLGGRAIDEQFF
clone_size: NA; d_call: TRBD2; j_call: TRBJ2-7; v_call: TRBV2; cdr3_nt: TGTGCCAGCAGGACCGGGACTAGCGGGATCGTCGACGAGCAGTACTTC; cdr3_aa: CASRTGTSGIVDEQYF
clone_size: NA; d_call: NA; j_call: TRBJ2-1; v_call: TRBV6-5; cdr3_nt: TGTGCCAGCAGTTACTCCCCGATGTCCGGTGAGCAGTTCTTC; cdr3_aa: CASSYSPMSGEQFF
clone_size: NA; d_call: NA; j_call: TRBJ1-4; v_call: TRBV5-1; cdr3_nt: TGCGCCAGCAGCTTGGACAGGGAAATTAATGAAAAACTGTTTTTT; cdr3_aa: CASSLDREINEKLFF
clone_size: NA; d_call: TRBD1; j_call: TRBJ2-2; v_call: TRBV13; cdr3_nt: TGTGCCAGCAGCTTGGTGGTCGCCCGTTCGGGACAGGGTAACACCGGGGAGCTGTTTTTT; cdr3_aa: CASSLVVARSGQGNTGELFF
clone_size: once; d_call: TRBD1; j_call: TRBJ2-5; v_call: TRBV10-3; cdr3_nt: TGTGCCACCCGAGACAGGGTTCAAGAGACCCAGTACTTC; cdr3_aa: CATRDRVQETQYF
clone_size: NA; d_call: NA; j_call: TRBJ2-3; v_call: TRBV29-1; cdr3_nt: TGCAGCGTTGAAGCAAGGTCAGGGCTGAGAGGAAGCACAGATACGCAGTATTTT; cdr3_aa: CSVEARSGLRGSTDTQYF
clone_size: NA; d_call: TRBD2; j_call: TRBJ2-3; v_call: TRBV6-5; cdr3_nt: TGTGCCAGCACCCCTAGCGGGAGGGCCGGTACGCAGTATTTT; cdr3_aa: CASTPSGRAGTQYF
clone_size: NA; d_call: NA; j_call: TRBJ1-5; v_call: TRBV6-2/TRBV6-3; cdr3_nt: TGTGCCAGCACCCCCGCAGGGAATAGCAATCAGCCCCAGCATTTT; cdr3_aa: CASTPAGNSNQPQHF
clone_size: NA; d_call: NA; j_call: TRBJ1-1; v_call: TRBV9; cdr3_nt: TGTGCCAGCAGCGGGTTGACGGGTGAAGCTTTCTTT; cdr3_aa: CASSGLTGEAFF
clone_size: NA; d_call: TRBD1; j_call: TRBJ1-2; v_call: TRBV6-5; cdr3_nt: TGTGCCAGCAGTTTTGGACAGGCTAACTATGGCTACACCTTC; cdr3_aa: CASSFGQANYGYTF
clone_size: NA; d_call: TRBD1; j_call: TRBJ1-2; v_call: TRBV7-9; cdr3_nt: TGTGCCAGCAGCTTAGTGACAGGGATTGGAGGTGGCTACACCTTC; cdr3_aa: CASSLVTGIGGGYTF
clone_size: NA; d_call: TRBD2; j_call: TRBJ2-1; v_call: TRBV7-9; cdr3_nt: TGTGCCAGCAGCCGACGGGGAGGGCCTTCCAATGAGCAGTTCTTC; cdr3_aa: CASSRRGGPSNEQFF
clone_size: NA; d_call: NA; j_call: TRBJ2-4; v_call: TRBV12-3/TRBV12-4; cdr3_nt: TGTGCCAGCAGTTTGGCCAGAGGCATTCAGTACTTC; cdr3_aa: CASSLARGIQYF
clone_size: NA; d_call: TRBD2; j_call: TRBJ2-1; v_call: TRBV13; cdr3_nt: TGTGCCAGCAGCTTAGTGGCGGGGGGAAACAATGAGCAGTTCTTC; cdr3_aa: CASSLVAGGNNEQFF
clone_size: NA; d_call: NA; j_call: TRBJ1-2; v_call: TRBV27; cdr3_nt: TGTGCCAGCAGTTTATCGAAACAGGGCCACTATGGCTACACCTTC; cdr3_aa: CASSLSKQGHYGYTF
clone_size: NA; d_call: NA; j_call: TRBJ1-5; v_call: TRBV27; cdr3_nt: TGTGCCAGCAGCCCGATCCCCCGGGGCAATCAGCCCCAGCATTTT; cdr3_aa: CASSPIPRGNQPQHF
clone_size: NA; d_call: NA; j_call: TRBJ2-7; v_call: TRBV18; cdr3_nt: TGTGCCAGCCTATCGGGCGAGCAGTACTTC; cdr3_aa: CASLSGEQYF
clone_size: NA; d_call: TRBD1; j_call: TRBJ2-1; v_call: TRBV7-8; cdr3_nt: TGTGCCAGCAGCGACCCGGGACAGGGCGATGAGCAGTTCTTC; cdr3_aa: CASSDPGQGDEQFF
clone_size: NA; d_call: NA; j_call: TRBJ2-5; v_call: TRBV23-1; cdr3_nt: TGCGCCAGCAGTCAATCTTGTTGGGGAGGAGAGACCCAGTACTTC; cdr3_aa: CASSQSCWGGETQYF
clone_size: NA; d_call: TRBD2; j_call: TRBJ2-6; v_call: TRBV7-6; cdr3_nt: TGTGCCAGTCTAGCGGGAGCGAGCTCTGGGGCCAACGTCCTGACTTTC; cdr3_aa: CASLAGASSGANVLTF
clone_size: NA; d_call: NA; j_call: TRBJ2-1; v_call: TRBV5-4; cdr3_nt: TGTGCCAGCAGCCTCCCTGGCGGGGCCTCCTACAATGAGCAGTTCTTC; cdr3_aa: CASSLPGGASYNEQFF
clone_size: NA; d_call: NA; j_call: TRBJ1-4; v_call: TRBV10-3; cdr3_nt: TGTGCCATCAGTGAGTCGGCAGGGAATAATGAAAAACTGTTTTTT; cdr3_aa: CAISESAGNNEKLFF
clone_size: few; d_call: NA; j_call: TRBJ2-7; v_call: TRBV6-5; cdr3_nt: TGTGCCAGCAGTCCATACAGGACTACTTACGAGCAGTACTTC; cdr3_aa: CASSPYRTTYEQYF
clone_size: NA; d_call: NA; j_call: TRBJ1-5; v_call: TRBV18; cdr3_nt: TGTGCCAGCTCCACGGGGAGGGATCAGCCCCAGCATTTT; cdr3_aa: CASSTGRDQPQHF
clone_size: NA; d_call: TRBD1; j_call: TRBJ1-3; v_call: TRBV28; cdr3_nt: TGTGCCAGCAGTCCGGGACAGGGGGCTGGAAACACCATATATTTT; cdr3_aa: CASSPGQGAGNTIYF
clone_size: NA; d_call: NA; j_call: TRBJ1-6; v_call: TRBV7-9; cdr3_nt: TGTGCCAGCAGCTTAGGGAGTTCACCCCTCCACTTT; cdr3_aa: CASSLGSSPLHF
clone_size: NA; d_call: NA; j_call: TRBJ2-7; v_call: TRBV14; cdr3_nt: TGTGCCAGCAGCCAAGATACCTACCGGAGCTCCTACGAGCAGTACTTC; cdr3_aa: CASSQDTYRSSYEQYF
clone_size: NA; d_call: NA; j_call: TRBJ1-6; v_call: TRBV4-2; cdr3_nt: TGTGCCAGCAGCCAAGATGCGGGGTCCTTGGATTCACCCCTCCACTTT; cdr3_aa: CASSQDAGSLDSPLHF
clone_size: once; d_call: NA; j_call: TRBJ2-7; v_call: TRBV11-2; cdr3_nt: TGTGCCAGCAGCTTAAGCCTGTCGGGGACCTACGAGCAGTACTTC; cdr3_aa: CASSLSLSGTYEQYF
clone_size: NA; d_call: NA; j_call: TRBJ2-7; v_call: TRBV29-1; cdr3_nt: TGCAGCGTTGAAGCAGAACAGGACAATACCTACGAGCAGTACTTC; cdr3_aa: CSVEAEQDNTYEQYF